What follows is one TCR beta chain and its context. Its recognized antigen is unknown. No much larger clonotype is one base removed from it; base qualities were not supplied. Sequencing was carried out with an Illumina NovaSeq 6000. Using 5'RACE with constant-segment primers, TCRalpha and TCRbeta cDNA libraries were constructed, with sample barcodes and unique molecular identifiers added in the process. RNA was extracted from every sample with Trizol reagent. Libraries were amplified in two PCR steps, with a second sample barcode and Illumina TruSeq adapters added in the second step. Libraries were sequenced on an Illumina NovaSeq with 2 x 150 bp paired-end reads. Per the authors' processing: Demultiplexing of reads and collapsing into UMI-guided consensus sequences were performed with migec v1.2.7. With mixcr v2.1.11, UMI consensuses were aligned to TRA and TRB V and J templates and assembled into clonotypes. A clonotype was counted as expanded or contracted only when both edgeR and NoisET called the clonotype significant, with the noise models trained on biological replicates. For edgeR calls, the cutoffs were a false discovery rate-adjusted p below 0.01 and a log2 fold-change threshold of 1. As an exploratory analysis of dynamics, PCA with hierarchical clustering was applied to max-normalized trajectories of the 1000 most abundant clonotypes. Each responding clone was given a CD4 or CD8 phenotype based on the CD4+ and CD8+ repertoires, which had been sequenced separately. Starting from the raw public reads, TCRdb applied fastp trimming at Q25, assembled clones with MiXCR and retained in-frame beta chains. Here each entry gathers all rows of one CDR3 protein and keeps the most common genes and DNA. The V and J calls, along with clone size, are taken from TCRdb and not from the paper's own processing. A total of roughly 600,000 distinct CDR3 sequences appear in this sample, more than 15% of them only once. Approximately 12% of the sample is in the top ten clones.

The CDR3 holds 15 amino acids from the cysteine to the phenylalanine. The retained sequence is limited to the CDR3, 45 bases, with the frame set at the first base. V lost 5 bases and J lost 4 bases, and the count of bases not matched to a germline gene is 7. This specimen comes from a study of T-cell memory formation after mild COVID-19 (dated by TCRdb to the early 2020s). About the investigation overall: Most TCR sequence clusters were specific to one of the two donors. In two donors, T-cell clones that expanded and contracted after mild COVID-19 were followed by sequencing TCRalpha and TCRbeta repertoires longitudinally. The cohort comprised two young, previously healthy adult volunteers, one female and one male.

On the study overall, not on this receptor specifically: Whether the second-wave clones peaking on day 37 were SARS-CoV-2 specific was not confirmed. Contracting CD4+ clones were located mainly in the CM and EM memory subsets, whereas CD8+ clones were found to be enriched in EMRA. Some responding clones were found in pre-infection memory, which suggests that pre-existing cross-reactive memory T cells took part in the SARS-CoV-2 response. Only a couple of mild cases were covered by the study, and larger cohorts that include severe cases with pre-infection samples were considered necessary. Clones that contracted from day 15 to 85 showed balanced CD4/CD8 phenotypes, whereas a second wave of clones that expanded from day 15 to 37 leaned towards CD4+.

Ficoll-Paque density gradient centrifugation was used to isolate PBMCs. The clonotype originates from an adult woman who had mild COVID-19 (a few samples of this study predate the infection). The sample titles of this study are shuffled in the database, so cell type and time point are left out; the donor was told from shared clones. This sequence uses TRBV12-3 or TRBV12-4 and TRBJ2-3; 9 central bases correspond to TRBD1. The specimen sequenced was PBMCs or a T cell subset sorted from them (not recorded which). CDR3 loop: CASSLTGGESDTQYF. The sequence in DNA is TGTGCCAGCAGTCTGACAGGGGGGGAGTCAGATACGCAGTATTTT.